The rows below give T cell receptor beta chains drawn from one sample of a study of T-cell reconstitution after alpha-beta-depleted transplantation in children. MiXCR, applied by TCRdb to the PCR reads, yields one record per CDR3 protein. The sample includes 540,000 or so distinct CDR3 sequences, 23% of them seen just once. Sequencing used PBMCs, mostly from graft donor cells, obtained 360 days after TCRalphabeta/CD19-depleted stem cell transplant. These receptors all come from a boy less than two years old who had a stem cell transplant for acute myeloid leukemia, so the T cells may come from the graft donor. Each CDR3 is given with its conserved first and last residue. Each record gives: clone size, V gene, D gene, J gene, CDR3 DNA, CDR3 protein. A D gene is named only where the DNA matches it firmly. Rows may omit the clone size; those that give it use once, few, many or a size class.

abundance: NA
v_gene: TRBV12-3/TRBV12-4
d_gene: NA
j_gene: TRBJ1-1
CDR3nt: TGTGCCAGCAGGCGTCGTGAGGGGACTGAAGCTTTCTTT
CDR3aa: CASRRREGTEAFF

abundance: few
v_gene: TRBV4-3
d_gene: NA
j_gene: TRBJ2-7
CDR3nt: TGCGCCAGCAGCCAGGACCTAGGGAGTGACGAGCAGTACTTC
CDR3aa: CASSQDLGSDEQYF

abundance: NA
v_gene: TRBV12-3/TRBV12-4
d_gene: TRBD2
j_gene: TRBJ2-1
CDR3nt: TGTGCCAGCAGTTTTAATAGCGGGGACGTAAATGAGCAGTTCTTC
CDR3aa: CASSFNSGDVNEQFF

abundance: many
v_gene: TRBV29-1
d_gene: TRBD2
j_gene: TRBJ2-7
CDR3nt: TGCAGCGTTCGAGCCGGGGGGATCTACGAGCAGTACTTC
CDR3aa: CSVRAGGIYEQYF

abundance: many
v_gene: TRBV12-3/TRBV12-4
d_gene: NA
j_gene: TRBJ1-6
CDR3nt: TGTGCCAGCCTCCGCCGGGGGGGTCCCTGGGCTTCACCCCTCCACTTT
CDR3aa: CASLRRGGPWASPLHF

abundance: few
v_gene: TRBV12-3/TRBV12-4
d_gene: TRBD2
j_gene: TRBJ2-1
CDR3nt: TGTGCCAGCAGTTTAGGGCGGCGGGGGGACAATGAGCAGTTCTTC
CDR3aa: CASSLGRRGDNEQFF

abundance: few
v_gene: TRBV7-2
d_gene: NA
j_gene: TRBJ1-1
CDR3nt: TGTGCCAGCAGCCAAGGGGTATGGACTGAAGCTTTCTTT
CDR3aa: CASSQGVWTEAFF

abundance: many
v_gene: TRBV7-9
d_gene: NA
j_gene: TRBJ1-2
CDR3nt: TGTGCCAGCAGCTTAGATCCGGGGCAGGTGTTGGGCTACACCTTC
CDR3aa: CASSLDPGQVLGYTF

abundance: many
v_gene: TRBV11-3
d_gene: NA
j_gene: TRBJ2-7
CDR3nt: TGTGCCAGCAGCTTAGCCGGGACGGACTCCTACGAGCAGTACTTC
CDR3aa: CASSLAGTDSYEQYF

abundance: many
v_gene: TRBV5-6
d_gene: TRBD1
j_gene: TRBJ1-2
CDR3nt: TGTGCCAGCAGTCGGGGACAGACCCTTGTTGGCTATGGCTACACCTTC
CDR3aa: CASSRGQTLVGYGYTF

abundance: NA
v_gene: TRBV6-1
d_gene: TRBD1
j_gene: TRBJ2-1
CDR3nt: TGTGCCAACGGCCCTCGGGACAGGGTCAATGAGCAGTTCTTC
CDR3aa: CANGPRDRVNEQFF

abundance: many
v_gene: TRBV7-7
d_gene: NA
j_gene: TRBJ1-2
CDR3nt: TGTGCCAGCTCCCTACCCGTGGACAGCTATGGCTACACCTTC
CDR3aa: CASSLPVDSYGYTF

abundance: few
v_gene: TRBV9
d_gene: NA
j_gene: TRBJ2-3
CDR3nt: TGTGCCAGCAGCGTAGAACCGACAGATACGCAGTATTTT
CDR3aa: CASSVEPTDTQYF

abundance: NA
v_gene: TRBV29-1
d_gene: TRBD2
j_gene: TRBJ2-1
CDR3nt: TGCAGCGTGGCACACGGGGGGTACAATGAGCAGTTCTTC
CDR3aa: CSVAHGGYNEQFF

abundance: NA
v_gene: TRBV12-3/TRBV12-4
d_gene: NA
j_gene: TRBJ2-2
CDR3nt: TGTGCCAGCAGTACGCCCCGGTGGGGGACCGGGGAGCTGTTTTTT
CDR3aa: CASSTPRWGTGELFF

abundance: few
v_gene: TRBV12-3/TRBV12-4
d_gene: NA
j_gene: TRBJ2-2
CDR3nt: TGTGCCAGCAGTCCTCAGGGAGCCGGGGAGCTGTTTTTT
CDR3aa: CASSPQGAGELFF

abundance: few
v_gene: TRBV7-9
d_gene: NA
j_gene: TRBJ2-6
CDR3nt: TGTGCCAGCAGCTTGGAGTTTGGGGCCAACGTCCTGACTTTC
CDR3aa: CASSLEFGANVLTF

abundance: NA
v_gene: TRBV6-5
d_gene: TRBD1
j_gene: TRBJ1-1
CDR3nt: TGTGCCAGCAGTTACTCGGACAGGCGGATTAACACTGAAGCTTTCTTT
CDR3aa: CASSYSDRRINTEAFF

abundance: many
v_gene: TRBV3-1
d_gene: NA
j_gene: TRBJ2-6
CDR3nt: TGTGCCAGCAGCCAAGGAAGCCCTCTTCGGACAGTGACTACCTCTGGGGCCAACGTCCTGACTTTC
CDR3aa: CASSQGSPLRTVTTSGANVLTF

abundance: many
v_gene: TRBV28
d_gene: NA
j_gene: TRBJ2-1
CDR3nt: TGTGCCAGCAGTAAAGGGATCATTTATGAGCAGTTCTTC
CDR3aa: CASSKGIIYEQFF

abundance: NA
v_gene: TRBV3-1
d_gene: NA
j_gene: TRBJ2-1
CDR3nt: TGTGCCAGCAGCCTTTGGACTAGGCAGGGGAGAGACAATGAGCAGTTCTTC
CDR3aa: CASSLWTRQGRDNEQFF

abundance: many
v_gene: TRBV7-8
d_gene: NA
j_gene: TRBJ2-3
CDR3nt: TGTGCCAGCAGCCCCCAGATGGAAAGCACAGATACGCAGTATTTT
CDR3aa: CASSPQMESTDTQYF

abundance: few
v_gene: TRBV20-1
d_gene: NA
j_gene: TRBJ2-5
CDR3nt: TGCAGTGCCTACGGGGACGGTCAAGAGACCCAGTACTTC
CDR3aa: CSAYGDGQETQYF

abundance: many
v_gene: TRBV4-3
d_gene: NA
j_gene: TRBJ1-4
CDR3nt: TGCGCCAGCAGCCAAGAGAAGGGCGCAACTAATGAAAAACTGTTTTTT
CDR3aa: CASSQEKGATNEKLFF

abundance: few
v_gene: TRBV5-1
d_gene: NA
j_gene: TRBJ2-3
CDR3nt: TGCGCCAGCAGCTTGACCGGCCTCGAAGCAGATACGCAGTATTTT
CDR3aa: CASSLTGLEADTQYF

abundance: many
v_gene: TRBV29-1
d_gene: TRBD2
j_gene: TRBJ2-5
CDR3nt: TGCAGCGCTTCCTCGGCGGGGGTGGGGGGGACCCAGTACTTC
CDR3aa: CSASSAGVGGTQYF

abundance: few
v_gene: TRBV7-2
d_gene: TRBD2
j_gene: TRBJ2-5
CDR3nt: TGTGCCAGCAGCTTAGCGGGACTAGCGGAAGAGACCCAGTACTTC
CDR3aa: CASSLAGLAEETQYF

abundance: few
v_gene: TRBV6-1
d_gene: NA
j_gene: TRBJ1-5
CDR3nt: TGTGCCAGCAACCTGATACAGGGCAATCAGCCCCAGCATTTT
CDR3aa: CASNLIQGNQPQHF

abundance: NA
v_gene: TRBV11-2
d_gene: NA
j_gene: TRBJ2-1
CDR3nt: TGTGCCAGCAGCTTAAGGAGAGGCCTGTTGGACTATACAAGAAATGAGCAGTTCTTC
CDR3aa: CASSLRRGLLDYTRNEQFF

abundance: NA
v_gene: TRBV6-2/TRBV6-3
d_gene: NA
j_gene: TRBJ1-2
CDR3nt: TGTGCCAGCGGGTCCGACGGGACCATGAGTGGCTACACCTTC
CDR3aa: CASGSDGTMSGYTF

abundance: NA
v_gene: TRBV5-6
d_gene: NA
j_gene: TRBJ2-7
CDR3nt: TGTGCCAGCAGCTTGGGGGGTGCCTTCTCCTACGAGCAGTACTTC
CDR3aa: CASSLGGAFSYEQYF

abundance: NA
v_gene: TRBV18
d_gene: NA
j_gene: TRBJ1-2
CDR3nt: TGTGCCAGCTCACCTGAGAGGAGGATTGGCTACACCTTC
CDR3aa: CASSPERRIGYTF

abundance: NA
v_gene: TRBV20-1
d_gene: TRBD1
j_gene: TRBJ2-3
CDR3nt: TGCAGCTTCTCGGACAGGAGTAAACCTAGCACAGATACGCAGTATTTT
CDR3aa: CSFSDRSKPSTDTQYF

abundance: many
v_gene: TRBV7-9
d_gene: NA
j_gene: TRBJ2-7
CDR3nt: TGTGCCAGCAGCCGGTTCGGGGGATACGAGCAGTACTTC
CDR3aa: CASSRFGGYEQYF

abundance: many
v_gene: TRBV5-1
d_gene: NA
j_gene: TRBJ2-7
CDR3nt: TGCGCCAGCAGCGGGAACTACGAGCAGTACTTC
CDR3aa: CASSGNYEQYF

abundance: NA
v_gene: TRBV6-5
d_gene: NA
j_gene: TRBJ2-4
CDR3nt: TGTGCCAGCAGTTACTCGAGAACAACGGCCGCCAAAAACATTCAGTACTTC
CDR3aa: CASSYSRTTAAKNIQYF

abundance: NA
v_gene: TRBV20-1
d_gene: TRBD2
j_gene: TRBJ2-7
CDR3nt: TGCAGTGCCCAACCCATAGCGGGGGGGCCCGGGGAGTACTTC
CDR3aa: CSAQPIAGGPGEYF

abundance: many
v_gene: TRBV6-1
d_gene: NA
j_gene: TRBJ2-3
CDR3nt: TGTGCCAGCAGTGAGAGGGGCGACACAGATACGCAGTATTTT
CDR3aa: CASSERGDTDTQYF

abundance: NA
v_gene: TRBV6-5
d_gene: NA
j_gene: TRBJ1-5
CDR3nt: TGTGCCAGCAGTTACTCGTACGGTTCGAATCAGCCCCAGCATTTT
CDR3aa: CASSYSYGSNQPQHF

abundance: many
v_gene: TRBV4-1
d_gene: TRBD1
j_gene: TRBJ2-5
CDR3nt: TGCGCCAGCAGCCAAGAACGGCAGGGGGTTCGGGGGACCCAGTACTTC
CDR3aa: CASSQERQGVRGTQYF

abundance: NA
v_gene: TRBV11-1
d_gene: NA
j_gene: TRBJ2-3
CDR3nt: TGTGCCAGCAGCTCCCTTCCTCGGGACTCCGGAAGTACAGATACGCAGTATTTT
CDR3aa: CASSSLPRDSGSTDTQYF